Following are 13 T cell receptor beta chains from one sample sequenced in a study of blood T cell repertoires in COVID-19. The table came from immunoSEQ multiplex PCR; TCRdb's copy has only in-frame clones and leaves some out. Among 200,000 to 250,000 clones listed, 75% to 90% were seen once. The sample consisted of PBMCs or T cells enriched from blood (not recorded which). Every receptor here comes from a woman aged 25 to 39 who had been exposed to COVID-19.

The rearrangement links TRBV5-1 to TRBJ1-6, with 10 bases matching TRBD1. After removal of 4 bases from V and 0 bases from J, the junction contained 13 bases not matched to a gene. Germline CDR1 reads SGHRS; CDR2 reads YFSETQ. The length of the CDR3 is 20 residues. The DNA of the CDR3 is TGCGCCAGCAGCGCCAACCCGGGACAGGGGAAGAGCTCCTATAATTCACCCCTCCACTTT. Amino acids: CASSANPGQGKSSYNSPLHF.

This clone was detected once. V and J are TRBV6-6 and TRBJ1-3, with 10 nucleotides matching TRBD1. The CDR3 is made up of 17 amino acids. Unmatched junction bases numbered 13, after V lost 5 bases and J lost 6 bases. Germline CDR1 is MNHNY and CDR2 is SVGAGI (reference sequence). The CDR3 region has the DNA TGTGCCAGCAGTCCATCCTACCCCGGGACAGGGGCAAACACCATATATTTT. It encodes CASSPSYPGTGANTIYF.

The J gene is TRBJ2-7, the V gene TRBV19, with D maybe TRBD1 (5 bases). The CDR3 spans 16 residues. V was trimmed by 1 base and J by 1 base, leaving 14 bases between them. Germline loops: CDR1 LNHDA, CDR2 SQIVND (reference sequence). The CDR3 nucleotides are TGTGCCAGTAGTATAGTTGCAGGGAAAATATCCTACGAGCAGTACTTC. Amino acid sequence: CASSIVAGKISYEQYF.

The chain links TRBV7-8 to TRBJ1-1, with 8 bases lining up with TRBD1. Per germline, CDR1 SGHVS and CDR2 FQNEAQ. V lost 3 bases, J lost 4 bases, and 7 bases stayed unmatched. This CDR3 is 15 amino acids long. The DNA of the CDR3 is TGTGCCAGCAGCTTTGACAGGGGAGGGATCACTGAAGCTTTCTTT. Amino acids: CASSFDRGGITEAFF.

CDR3 DNA: TGTGCCAGTAGTATTACGACTATAAGGAACACCGGGGAGCTGTTTTTT. This encodes CASSITTIRNTGELFF. The chain couples TRBV19 to TRBJ2-2; the D gene is possibly TRBD2 (5 bases). Trimming removed 3 bases from V and 1 base from J, with 12 bases in between. The CDR3 totals 16 residues. The germline V gene has CDR1 LNHDA and CDR2 SQIVND (reference sequence).

The chain employs TRBV7-3 and TRBJ2-3, with 7 bases fitting TRBD2. Germline V gene lookup returns CDR1 SGHTA and CDR2 FQGTGA. V was pared by 0 bases and J by 5 bases, with 2 bases of the junction left unmatched. The CDR3 loop spans 14 amino acids. CDR3 protein: CASSLTGGRDTQYF. CDR3 nucleotide sequence: TGTGCCAGCAGCTTAACGGGGGGGAGAGATACGCAGTATTTT. Full variable domain (rest looked up from reference TRBV7-3 and TRBJ2-3): GAGVSQTPSNKVTEKGKYVELRCDPISGHTALYWYRQSLGQGPEFLIYFQGTGAADDSGLPNDRFFAVRPEGSVSTLKIQRTERGDSAVYLCASSLTGGRDTQYFGPGTRLTVL.

This clone was observed once. CDR3: CASSLQGTDGYTF. The DNA for the CDR3 is TGTGCCAGCTCACTACAGGGAACTGATGGCTACACCTTC. The chain combines TRBV18 with TRBJ1-2; a possible D gene is TRBD1 (6 bases). V shed 4 bases and J shed 6 bases, with 12 bases lying between them. There are 13 residues in the CDR3. Germline lookup yields CDR1 KGHSH and CDR2 LQKENI.

This chain uses TRBV1 with TRBJ1-1; TRBD1 is taken as the D call from the table, unchecked against the DNA. TRBV1 is a pseudogene. The CDR3 length is 15 residues. CDR3 nucleotides: TGCACCAGCAGCGTACCTCAGGGGGATAACACTGAAGCTTTCTTT. Translation gives CTSSVPQGDNTEAFF.

The chain is built from TRBV25-1 and TRBJ1-2; TRBD1 is a possible D gene (6 bases). The CDR3 extends over 14 amino acids. V was cut by 7 bases and J by 8 bases, with 20 bases left in between. CDR1 is MGHDK, CDR2 SYGVNS, per germline. CDR3 region: CASTIWTDYMGYTF. CDR3 bases: TGTGCCAGCACCATCTGGACAGATTATATGGGCTACACCTTC.

This chain links TRBV5-8 with TRBJ1-4; 10 nucleotides agree with TRBD1. Per germline, CDR1 SGHTS and CDR2 YDEGEE. The V and J ends lost 3 bases and 0 bases, in that order; junction bases with no gene match: 5. This CDR3 has 17 amino acids. The CDR3 is CASSSGQGLATNEKLFF. CDR3 nucleotides: TGTGCCAGCAGCTCGGGACAGGGGCTAGCAACTAATGAAAAACTGTTTTTT.

The V gene is TRBV12-5, the J gene TRBJ1-1, with TRBD1 as a possible D gene (6 bases). Germline values: CDR1 LGHNT, CDR2 FRNRAP. This CDR3 has 13 amino acids. V was clipped by 7 bases and J by 4 bases, with 13 bases between them. The CDR3 sequence is CASVLTGVTEAFF. The CDR3 region has the DNA TGTGCTAGTGTCTTGACAGGTGTCACTGAAGCTTTCTTT.

The genes are TRBV10-3 and TRBJ1-1; D remains unclear. The germline V and J ends were trimmed by 5 bases and 12 bases, with 13 bases remaining between them. Germline V CDR1 and CDR2: ENHRY, SYGVKD. The length of the CDR3 is 11 residues. In DNA, the CDR3 is TGTGCCATCAGTACAGACGCCGGGACTTTCTTT. It translates to CAISTDAGTFF.

The gene calls are TRBV25-1 and TRBJ1-3; D is uncertain. The CDR3 is 14 residues long. In germline, CDR1 is MGHDK, CDR2 SYGVNS. The ends were cut back, 4 bases at V and 0 bases at J, with 7 bases in the middle. As DNA, the CDR3 is TGTGCCAGCAGTGGGCCCTCCTCTGGAAACACCATATATTTT. Its protein product is CASSGPSSGNTIYF. Complete variable domain (other parts from reference TRBV25-1 and TRBJ1-3): EADIYQTPRYLVIGTGKKITLECSQTMGHDKMYWYQQDPGMELHLIHYSYGVNSTEKGDLSSESTVSRIRTEHFPLTLESARPSHTSQYLCASSGPSSGNTIYFGEGSWLTVV.